Listed below are T cell receptor beta chains from one sample, sequenced in a study of graft-versus-host responses after intestinal transplantation. Libraries were prepared by immunoSEQ multiplex PCR; TCRdb keeps only in-frame clonotypes and omits some of them. The table records about 93,000 clones, 80% to 95% of them present only once. No antigen has been assigned to these receptors. The starting material was unstimulated CD8+ T cells sorted from spleen or lymph node cells, obtained before intestinal transplant. Source of these receptors: a human donor who received an intestinal transplant. Each CDR3 is given with its conserved first and last residue. A D gene is named only where the DNA matches it firmly. Only part of the rows carry a size: once, few, many, or a class if the clone is expanded.

j_call clone_size v_call d_call cdr3_aa cdr3_nt
TRBJ1-1 - TRBV29-1 - CSVEGMEGRNTEAFF TGCAGCGTTGAAGGGATGGAGGGACGGAACACTGAAGCTTTCTTT
TRBJ2-1 - TRBV29-1 TRBD1 CSVGDRGSSYNEQFF TGCAGCGTTGGAGACAGGGGAAGCTCCTACAATGAGCAGTTCTTC
TRBJ1-1 - TRBV28 TRBD1 CASSLGAGGPNTEAFF TGTGCCAGCAGTTTAGGGGCAGGGGGCCCGAACACTGAAGCTTTCTTT
TRBJ2-3 - TRBV9 TRBD2 CASSARGSGGGTDTQYF TGTGCCAGCAGCGCCCGAGGGAGCGGGGGAGGAACAGATACGCAGTATTTT
TRBJ1-1 - TRBV29-1 - CSTVRGAGTEAFF TGCAGCACCGTGAGGGGCGCGGGAACTGAAGCTTTCTTT
TRBJ1-5 - TRBV5-1 - CASSWSPEGNQPQHF TGCGCCAGCAGCTGGTCCCCCGAGGGCAATCAGCCCCAGCATTTT
TRBJ2-3 - TRBV5-4 - CASSPPPSTDTQYF TGTGCCAGCAGCCCCCCTCCTAGCACAGATACGCAGTATTTT
TRBJ2-3 - TRBV7-8 TRBD2 CASEAAGEDTQYF TGTGCCTCTGAAGCGGCGGGGGAAGATACGCAGTATTTT
TRBJ2-2 - TRBV19 TRBD1 CASNQGAYTGELFF TGTGCCAGTAATCAGGGGGCGTACACCGGGGAGCTGTTTTTT
TRBJ1-1 - TRBV19 TRBD1 CASSIGTGLPGEAFF TGTGCCAGTAGTATAGGGACAGGTCTCCCAGGTGAAGCTTTCTTT
TRBJ2-1 once TRBV15 - CATSRDLVTGYNEQFF TGTGCCACCAGCAGAGATTTAGTGACGGGATACAATGAGCAGTTCTTC
TRBJ1-6 few TRBV6-5 TRBD1 CASRLGTGVNSPLHF TGTGCCAGCAGACTTGGGACAGGGGTTAATTCACCCCTCCACTTT
TRBJ1-3 once TRBV2 - CASSEVGAPGNTIYF TGTGCCAGCAGTGAAGTGGGGGCCCCGGGAAACACCATATATTTT
TRBJ1-2 - TRBV9 TRBD1 CASSATGDGYTF TGTGCCAGCAGCGCGACAGGGGATGGCTACACCTTC
TRBJ2-7 - TRBV27 - CASSPRGPYEQYF TGTGCCAGCAGTCCCCGGGGTCCCTACGAGCAGTACTTC
TRBJ2-3 - TRBV7-2 - CASSSPASGVADTQYF TGTGCCAGCAGCTCACCAGCCTCAGGGGTGGCAGATACGCAGTATTTT
TRBJ2-1 - TRBV28 TRBD2 CASSLVAGLAGGPGEQFF TGTGCCAGCAGTTTAGTGGCGGGACTAGCGGGAGGGCCGGGTGAGCAGTTCTTC
TRBJ2-3 - TRBV30 TRBD2 CASAGGDTQYF TGTGCCTCAGCGGGGGGAGATACGCAGTATTTT
TRBJ2-3 - TRBV29-1 - CSVGPYPTDTQYF TGCAGCGTTGGGCCGTACCCTACAGATACGCAGTATTTT
TRBJ2-7 - TRBV28 TRBD1 CASSPIPLDGQATWYEQYF TGTGCCAGCAGTCCCATACCCCTCGACGGACAGGCTACATGGTACGAGCAGTACTTC
TRBJ2-2 - TRBV4-3 - CASSPEWLVAGTGELFF TGCGCCAGCAGCCCGGAGTGGTTGGTGGCCGGGACCGGGGAGCTGTTTTTT
TRBJ1-6 - TRBV27 - CASSLSFPTGTLHF TGTGCCAGCAGTTTATCATTCCCGACAGGAACCCTCCACTTT
TRBJ2-1 - TRBV6-1 TRBD2 CASSASGSSYNEQFF TGTGCCAGCAGTGCTAGCGGGAGCTCCTACAATGAGCAGTTCTTC
TRBJ1-1 - TRBV4-1 - CASSQEDTDLNTEAFF TGCGCCAGCAGCCAAGAGGATACCGACTTGAACACTGAAGCTTTCTTT
TRBJ1-2 - TRBV19 TRBD1 CASNTGQNSWYTF TGTGCCAGTAACACGGGACAGAACTCTTGGTACACCTTC
TRBJ2-7 - TRBV7-3 - CASSLTAGFHEQYF TGTGCCAGCAGCTTAACGGCAGGGTTCCACGAGCAGTACTTC
TRBJ2-7 - TRBV9 - CASSVSGSEYEQYF TGTGCCAGCAGCGTATCGGGATCCGAATACGAGCAGTACTTC